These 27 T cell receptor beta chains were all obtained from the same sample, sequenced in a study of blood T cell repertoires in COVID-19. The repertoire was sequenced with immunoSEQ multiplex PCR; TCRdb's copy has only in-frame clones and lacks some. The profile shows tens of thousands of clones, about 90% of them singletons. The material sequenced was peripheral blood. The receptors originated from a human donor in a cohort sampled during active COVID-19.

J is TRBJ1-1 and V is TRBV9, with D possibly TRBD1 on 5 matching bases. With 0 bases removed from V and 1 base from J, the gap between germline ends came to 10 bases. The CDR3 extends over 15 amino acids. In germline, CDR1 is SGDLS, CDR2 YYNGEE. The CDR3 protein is CASSVEAGGNTEAFF. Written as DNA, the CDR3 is TGTGCCAGCAGCGTAGAGGCGGGGGGGAACACTGAAGCTTTCTTT.

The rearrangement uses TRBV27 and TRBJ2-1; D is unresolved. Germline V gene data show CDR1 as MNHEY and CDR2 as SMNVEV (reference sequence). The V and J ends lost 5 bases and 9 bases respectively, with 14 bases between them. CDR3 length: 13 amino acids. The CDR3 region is CASSPRGSPEQFF. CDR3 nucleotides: TGTGCCAGCAGTCCCCGAGGATCGCCTGAGCAGTTCTTC.

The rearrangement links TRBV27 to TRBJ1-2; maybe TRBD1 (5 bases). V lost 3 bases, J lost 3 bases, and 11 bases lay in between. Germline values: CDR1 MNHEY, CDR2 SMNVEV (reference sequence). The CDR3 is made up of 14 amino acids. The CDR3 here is CASSFGREDYGYTF. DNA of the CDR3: TGTGCCAGCAGTTTTGGCAGGGAAGACTATGGCTACACCTTC.

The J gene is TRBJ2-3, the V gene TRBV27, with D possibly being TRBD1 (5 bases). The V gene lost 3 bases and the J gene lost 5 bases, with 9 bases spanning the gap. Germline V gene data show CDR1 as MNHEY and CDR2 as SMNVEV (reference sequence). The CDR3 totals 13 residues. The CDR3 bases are TGTGCCAGCAGTTTGGGGCCAATAGATACGCAGTATTTT. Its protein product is CASSLGPIDTQYF.

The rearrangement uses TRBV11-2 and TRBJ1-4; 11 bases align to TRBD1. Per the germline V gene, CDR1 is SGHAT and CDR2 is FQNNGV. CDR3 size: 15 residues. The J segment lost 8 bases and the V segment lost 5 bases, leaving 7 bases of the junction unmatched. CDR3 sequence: CASSLPGQGGEKLFF. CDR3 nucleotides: TGTGCCAGCAGCCTACCGGGACAGGGGGGGGAAAAACTGTTTTTT.

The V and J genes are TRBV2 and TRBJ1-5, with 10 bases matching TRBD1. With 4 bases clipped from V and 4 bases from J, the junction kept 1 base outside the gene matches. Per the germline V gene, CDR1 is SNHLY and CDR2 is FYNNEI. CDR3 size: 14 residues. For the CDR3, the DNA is TGTGCCAGCAGTGGGACAGGGGGAAATCAGCCCCAGCATTTT. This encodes CASSGTGGNQPQHF. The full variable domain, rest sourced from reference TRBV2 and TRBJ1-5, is EPEVTQTPSHQVTQMGQEVILRCVPISNHLYFYWYRQILGQKVEFLVSFYNNEISEKSEIFDDQFSVERPDGSNFTLKIRSTKLEDSAMYFCASSGTGGNQPQHFGDGTRLSIL.

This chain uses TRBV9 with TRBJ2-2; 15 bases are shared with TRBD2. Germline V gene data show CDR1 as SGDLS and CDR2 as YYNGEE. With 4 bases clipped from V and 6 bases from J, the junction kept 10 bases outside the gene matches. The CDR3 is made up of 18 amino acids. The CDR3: CASSPSGTSGRRAGELFF. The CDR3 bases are TGTGCCAGCAGCCCTTCCGGGACTAGCGGGAGGAGAGCCGGGGAGCTGTTTTTT.

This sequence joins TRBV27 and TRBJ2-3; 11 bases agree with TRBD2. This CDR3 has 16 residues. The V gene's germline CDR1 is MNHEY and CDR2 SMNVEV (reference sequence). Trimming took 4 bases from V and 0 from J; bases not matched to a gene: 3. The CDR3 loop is CASSWGLAVSTDTQYF. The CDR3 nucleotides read TGTGCCAGCAGTTGGGGACTAGCGGTTAGCACAGATACGCAGTATTTT.

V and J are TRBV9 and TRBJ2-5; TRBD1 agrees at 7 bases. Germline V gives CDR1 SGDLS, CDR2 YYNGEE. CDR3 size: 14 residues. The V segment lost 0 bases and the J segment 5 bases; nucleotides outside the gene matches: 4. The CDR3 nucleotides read TGTGCCAGCAGCGTAGTAGGGGGCCCGGAGACCCAGTACTTC. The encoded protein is CASSVVGGPETQYF.

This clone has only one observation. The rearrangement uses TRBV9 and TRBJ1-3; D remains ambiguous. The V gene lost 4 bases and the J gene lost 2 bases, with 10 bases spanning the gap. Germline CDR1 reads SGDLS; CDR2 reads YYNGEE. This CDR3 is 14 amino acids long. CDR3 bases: TGTGCCAGCAGCCCGGAGGGAGCTGGAAACACCATATATTTT. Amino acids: CASSPEGAGNTIYF.

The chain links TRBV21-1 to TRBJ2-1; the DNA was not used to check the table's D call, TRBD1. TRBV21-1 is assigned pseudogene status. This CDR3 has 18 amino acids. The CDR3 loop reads CASSKAQATDHDYNEQFF. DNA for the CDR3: TGTGCCAGCAGCAAAGCACAGGCGACGGATCATGATTACAATGAGCAGTTCTTC.

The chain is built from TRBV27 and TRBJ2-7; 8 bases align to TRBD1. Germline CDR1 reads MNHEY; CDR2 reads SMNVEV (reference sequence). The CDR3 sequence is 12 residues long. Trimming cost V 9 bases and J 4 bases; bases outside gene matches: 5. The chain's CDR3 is CASQGAGYEQYF. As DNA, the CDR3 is TGTGCCAGTCAGGGGGCGGGATACGAGCAGTACTTC.

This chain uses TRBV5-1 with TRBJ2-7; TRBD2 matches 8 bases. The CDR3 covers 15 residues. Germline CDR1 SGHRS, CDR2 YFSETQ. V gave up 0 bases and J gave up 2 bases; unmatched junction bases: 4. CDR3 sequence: CASSLGAGETYEQYF. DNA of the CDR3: TGCGCCAGCAGCTTGGGAGCGGGAGAGACCTACGAGCAGTACTTC.

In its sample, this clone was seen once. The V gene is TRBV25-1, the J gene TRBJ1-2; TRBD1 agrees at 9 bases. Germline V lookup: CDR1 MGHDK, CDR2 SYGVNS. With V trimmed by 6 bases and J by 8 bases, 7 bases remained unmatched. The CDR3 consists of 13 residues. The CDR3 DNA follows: TGTGCCAGCAGAACACAGGGGGCTGAGGGCTACACCTTC. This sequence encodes CASRTQGAEGYTF.

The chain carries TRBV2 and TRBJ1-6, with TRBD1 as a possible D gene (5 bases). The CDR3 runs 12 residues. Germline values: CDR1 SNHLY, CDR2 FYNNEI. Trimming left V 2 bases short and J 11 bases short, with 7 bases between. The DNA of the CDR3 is TGTGCCAGCAGTGAACAGGGAACACCCCTCCACTTT. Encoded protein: CASSEQGTPLHF.

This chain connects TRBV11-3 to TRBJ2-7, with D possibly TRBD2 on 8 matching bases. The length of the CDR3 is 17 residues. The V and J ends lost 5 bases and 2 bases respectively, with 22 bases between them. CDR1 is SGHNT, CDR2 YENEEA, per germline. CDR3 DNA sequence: TGTGCCAGCAGCCCCGGGAGGGGGCGGGAGACGGCCTACGAGCAGTACTTC. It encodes CASSPGRGRETAYEQYF. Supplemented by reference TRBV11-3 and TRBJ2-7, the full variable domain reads EAGVVQSPRYKIIEKKQPVAFWCNPISGHNTLYWYLQNLGQGPELLIRYENEEAVDDSQLPKDRFSAERLKGVDSTLKIQPAELGDSAVYLCASSPGRGRETAYEQYFGPGTRLTVT.

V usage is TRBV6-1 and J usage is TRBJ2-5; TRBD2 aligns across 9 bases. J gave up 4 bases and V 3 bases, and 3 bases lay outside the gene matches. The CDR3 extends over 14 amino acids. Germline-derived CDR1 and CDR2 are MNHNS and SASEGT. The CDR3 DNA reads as TGTGCCAGCAGTGATAGCGGGAGAGGAGAGACCCAGTACTTC. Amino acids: CASSDSGRGETQYF.

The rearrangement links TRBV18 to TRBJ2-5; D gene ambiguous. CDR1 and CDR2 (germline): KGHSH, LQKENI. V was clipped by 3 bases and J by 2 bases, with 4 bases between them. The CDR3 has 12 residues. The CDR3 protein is CASSPPQETQYF. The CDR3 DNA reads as TGTGCCAGCTCACCCCCTCAAGAGACCCAGTACTTC.

CDR3 in amino acids: CASSGKTSGRMHEQFF. The CDR3 nucleotides are TGTGCCAGCAGTGGGAAGACTAGCGGGAGAATGCATGAGCAGTTCTTC. This rearrangement joins TRBV2 to TRBJ2-1; 12 positions match TRBD2. Looked up from germline, CDR1 is SNHLY and CDR2 is FYNNEI. This CDR3 contains 16 residues. The junction had 9 bases not matched to a gene; V was cut back by 4 bases and J by 8 bases.

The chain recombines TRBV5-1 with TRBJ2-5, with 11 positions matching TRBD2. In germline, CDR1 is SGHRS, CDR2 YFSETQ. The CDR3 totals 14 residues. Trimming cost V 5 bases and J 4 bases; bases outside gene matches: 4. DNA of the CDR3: TGCGCCAGCAGTTCCGGACTAGCGGGAGAGACCCAGTACTTC. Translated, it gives CASSSGLAGETQYF.

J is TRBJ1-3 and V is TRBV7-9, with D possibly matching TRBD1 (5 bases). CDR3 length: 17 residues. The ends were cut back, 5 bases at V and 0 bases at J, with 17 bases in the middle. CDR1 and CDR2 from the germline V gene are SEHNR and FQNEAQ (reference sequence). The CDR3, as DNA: TGTGCCAGCAGCCCTATGGGGGGATTTAACTCTGGAAACACCATATATTTT. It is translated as CASSPMGGFNSGNTIYF.

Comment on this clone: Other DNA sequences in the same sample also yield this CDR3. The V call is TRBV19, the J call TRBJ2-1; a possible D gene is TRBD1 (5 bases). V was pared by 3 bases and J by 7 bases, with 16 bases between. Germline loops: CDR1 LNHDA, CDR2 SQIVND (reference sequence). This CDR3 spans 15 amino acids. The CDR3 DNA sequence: TGTGCCAGTAGTATTCAAGGGCAGGGTTGGAATGAGCAGTTCTTC. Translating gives CASSIQGQGWNEQFF. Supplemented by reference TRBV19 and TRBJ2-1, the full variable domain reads DGGITQSPKYLFRKEGQNVTLSCEQNLNHDAMYWYRQDPGQGLRLIYYSQIVNDFQKGDIAEGYSVSREKKESFPLTVTSAQKNPTAFYLCASSIQGQGWNEQFFGPGTRLTVL.

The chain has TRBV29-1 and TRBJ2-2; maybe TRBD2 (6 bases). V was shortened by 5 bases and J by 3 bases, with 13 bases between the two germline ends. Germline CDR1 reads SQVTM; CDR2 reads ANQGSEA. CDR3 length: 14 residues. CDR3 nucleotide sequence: TGCAGCGTTAAGGAGGGACTGTACACCGGGGAGCTGTTTTTT. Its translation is CSVKEGLYTGELFF.

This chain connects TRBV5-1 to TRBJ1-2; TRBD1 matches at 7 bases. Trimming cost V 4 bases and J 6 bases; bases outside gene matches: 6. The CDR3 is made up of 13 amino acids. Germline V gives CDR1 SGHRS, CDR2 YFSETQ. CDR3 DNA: TGCGCCAGCAGCACGGGACAGATGAATGGCTACACCTTC. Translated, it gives CASSTGQMNGYTF.

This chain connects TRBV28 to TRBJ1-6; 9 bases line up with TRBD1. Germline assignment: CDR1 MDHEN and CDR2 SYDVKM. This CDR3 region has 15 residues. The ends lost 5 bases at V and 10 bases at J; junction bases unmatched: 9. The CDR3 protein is CASSPAGQGRSPLHF. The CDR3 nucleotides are TGTGCCAGCAGTCCGGCGGGACAGGGAAGATCACCCCTCCACTTT.

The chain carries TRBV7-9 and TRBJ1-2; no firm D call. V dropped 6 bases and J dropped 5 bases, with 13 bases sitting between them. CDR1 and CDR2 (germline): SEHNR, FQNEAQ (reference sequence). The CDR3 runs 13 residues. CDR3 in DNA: TGTGCCAGCAGTTACCCGGACTCTTATGGCTACACCTTC. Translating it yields CASSYPDSYGYTF.

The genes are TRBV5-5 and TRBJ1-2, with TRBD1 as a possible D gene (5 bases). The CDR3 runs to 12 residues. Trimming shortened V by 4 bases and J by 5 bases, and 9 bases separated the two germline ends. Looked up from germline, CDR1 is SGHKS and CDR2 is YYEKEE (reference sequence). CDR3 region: CASSPDTYGYTF. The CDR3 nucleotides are TGTGCCAGCAGCCCGGACACATATGGCTACACCTTC.